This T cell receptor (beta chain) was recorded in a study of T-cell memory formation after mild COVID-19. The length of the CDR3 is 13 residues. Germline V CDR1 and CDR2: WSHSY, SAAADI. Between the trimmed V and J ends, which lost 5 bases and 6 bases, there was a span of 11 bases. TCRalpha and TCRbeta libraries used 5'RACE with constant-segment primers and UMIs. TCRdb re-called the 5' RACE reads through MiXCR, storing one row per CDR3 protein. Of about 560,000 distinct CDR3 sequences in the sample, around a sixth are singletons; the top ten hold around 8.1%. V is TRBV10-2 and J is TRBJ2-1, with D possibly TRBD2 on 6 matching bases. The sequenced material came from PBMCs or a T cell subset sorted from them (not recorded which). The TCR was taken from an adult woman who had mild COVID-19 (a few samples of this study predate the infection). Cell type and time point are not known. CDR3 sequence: CASSLSGFNEQFF. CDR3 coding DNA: TGCGCCAGCAGTCTAAGCGGGTTCAATGAGCAGTTCTTC.